This T cell receptor beta chain was recorded in a study of blood T cell repertoires in COVID-19. Study-level information: Both acute and convalescent COVID-19 samples were obtained from the United States, Italy and Spain.

Repertoires were generated with immunoSEQ multiplex PCR, while TCRdb's copy carries only in-frame clones and drops some. Among some 250,000 clones listed, about 80% were seen once. The CDR3 contains 12 residues. Trimming stripped 3 bases from V and 4 bases from J, with 6 bases between. Germline assignment: CDR1 SGHDN and CDR2 FVKESK. What was sequenced was peripheral blood. The clonotype originates from a woman aged 80 or older with acute or convalescent COVID-19. V gene TRBV14 combines with J gene TRBJ1-2; D uncertain. The CDR3, as DNA: TGTGCCAGCAGCCACCACAGCTATGGCTACACCTTC. Translating gives CASSHHSYGYTF.